The 2 T cell receptor beta chains below were found in one sample sequenced in a study of blood T cell repertoires in COVID-19. Here immunoSEQ multiplex PCR was the method, and the copy in TCRdb shows in-frame clones only, minus some. The sample contains tens of thousands of clones, roughly 87% of which appear only once. The sequencing input was peripheral blood. All receptors derive from a woman aged 80 or over with acute or convalescent COVID-19.

V and J are TRBV5-5 and TRBJ2-7; D possibly corresponds to TRBD2 (5 bases). Germline CDR1 SGHKS, CDR2 YYEKEE (reference sequence). Trimming left V 0 bases short and J 9 bases short, with 16 bases between. This CDR3 contains 14 residues. Here the CDR3 DNA reads TGTGCCAGCAGCTTGGGTTCGGCGGGTGTAGGGCAGTACTTC. This codes for CASSLGSAGVGQYF.

J is TRBJ2-7 and V is TRBV5-4; the D is unclear. V dropped 0 bases and J dropped 2 bases, with 6 bases sitting between them. The CDR3 length is 13 residues. Germline CDR1 SGHNT, CDR2 YYREEE (reference sequence). The CDR3 here is CASSLGLTYEQYF. The CDR3 DNA is TGTGCCAGCAGCTTGGGTCTTACCTACGAGCAGTACTTC.